The rows below give T cell receptor beta chains drawn from one sample of a study of blood T cell repertoires in COVID-19. Here immunoSEQ multiplex PCR was the method, and the copy in TCRdb shows in-frame clones only, minus some. The sample contains more than 75,000 clones, 84% of which appear only once. Sequenced: peripheral blood. These receptor sequences come from a human donor in a cohort sampled during active COVID-19. CDR3s include the opening cysteine and the closing phenylalanine or tryptophan. Size tells how often a clone was seen (once, few, many) or the class of an expanded clone, and some rows leave it out.

V | size | CDR3
TRBV19 | - | CASRQGSENTEAFF
TRBV7-3 | once | CASSLDRGGGDTQYF
TRBV11-2 | - | CASSQGFDREKLFF
TRBV6-5 | - | CASLRDRHNYGYTF
TRBV14 | - | CASSPHPGGGSTDTQYF
TRBV3-1/TRBV3-2 | - | CASSQQLYTQYF
TRBV27 | - | CASSLKGNYYGYTF
TRBV10-3 | - | CAISEGAEGNQPQHF
TRBV6-5 | - | CASPGQNTGELFF
TRBV7-3 | - | CASSLSVGLAATQYF
TRBV5-1 | - | CASSLLAGGGTYNEQFF
TRBV7-2 | - | CASSLISGYTDTQYF
TRBV12-3/TRBV12-4 | - | CASSEGRTEAFF
TRBV7-8 | - | CASSLGRRTGGSYEQYF
TRBV7-9 | - | CASSGQGFTEAFF
TRBV18 | - | CASSPRSGQGTTALHF
TRBV5-4 | - | CASSLGPGQGRYEQYF
TRBV7-8 | - | CASSLLGFNNSPLHF
TRBV5-1 | once | CASSLAGGVIGSEQYF
TRBV7-9 | - | CASSTHRGGLKKLFF
TRBV6-5 | - | CASSTGGPPDTQYF
TRBV28 | - | CASTRLAGGPRSYEQYF
TRBV7-2 | - | CASSLRQGHGYTF
TRBV5-4 | - | CASSFGTGTYGYTF
TRBV24-1 | - | CATSDSGRETQYF
TRBV28 | - | CASSWRTGANQPQHF
TRBV10-3 | - | CAISGGAANYGYTF
TRBV18 | few | CASSPAGLGTEAFF
TRBV5-6 | - | CASSPAGGGASGANVLTF
TRBV5-8 | - | CASSLILARAEAFF
TRBV7-8 | - | CASSQPGTSGGISYEQYF
TRBV28 | - | CASRSTGPLYEQYF
TRBV9 | - | CASSDRDRESGANVLTF
TRBV7-3 | - | CASRRDRGRGELFF
TRBV7-6 | once | CASSLDSGLGNGYTF
TRBV30 | - | CAWSGQGLADTEAFF
TRBV7-9 | - | CASSPDRGMYNEQFF